The 7 T cell receptor beta chains below all came from one sample that was sequenced in a study of blood T cells in healthy people across ages. Together with a sample-barcoded 5' primer, a J-beta primer mix was included in a second PCR lasting roughly 6 to 12 cycles. MiXCR, run by TCRdb on the 5' RACE reads, gives a single entry per CDR3 protein. Of over 1,500,000 distinct CDR3 sequences in the sample, roughly 49% were seen once. The sample consisted of blood. The source is a woman aged 40 to 50 in good health.

This chain joins TRBV10-3 and TRBJ2-4; 9 nucleotides line up with TRBD1. The DNA end lines up better with TRBJ2-7; the J call may be wrong. Germline CDR1 ENHRY, CDR2 SYGVKD. The CDR3 spans 14 residues. The CDR3 spells CAISESTGGSEQYF. In nucleotides, the CDR3 is TGTGCCATCAGTGAGTCGACAGGGGGAAGCGAGCAGTACTTC.

The genes are TRBV4-1 and TRBJ2-4; no definite D call. The DNA end favors TRBJ2-7, so the J call may be wrong. This CDR3 is 15 amino acids long. Looked up from germline, CDR1 is MGHRA and CDR2 is YSYEKL. The CDR3 nucleotides read TGCGCCAGCAGTCCGGAAGGGATCTACCTTTACGAGCAGTACTTC. It yields the protein CASSPEGIYLYEQYF.

The V gene is TRBV20-1, the J gene TRBJ2-7, with D hard to call. The CDR3 is 13 amino acids. Looked up from germline, CDR1 is DFQATT and CDR2 is SNEGSKA (reference sequence). The germline V and J ends were trimmed by 1 base and 1 base, with 8 bases remaining between them. Here the CDR3 DNA reads TGCAGTGCTAGAGTGCGGCGGTCCTACGAGCAGTACTTC. Residues: CSARVRRSYEQYF.

Details on this clonotype: The junction departs from germline at one end; a sequencing error may be responsible. The chain carries TRBV27 and TRBJ1-1; D unclear. Germline V lookup: CDR1 MNHEY, CDR2 SMNVEV (reference sequence). This CDR3 comprises 14 residues. CDR3 region: CACSLFGYDTEAFF. As DNA, the CDR3 is TGTGCCTGCAGTTTGTTCGGGTACGACACTGAAGCTTTCTTT.

This chain links TRBV6-1 with TRBJ1-5; 7 bases are shared with TRBD1. The germline V gene has CDR1 MNHNS and CDR2 SASEGT. V trimming: 6 bases; J trimming: 6 bases; junction bases outside the gene matches: 14. There are 16 residues in the CDR3. The CDR3 nucleotides are TGTGCCAGCAGCGAATACCCCACAGGGGCAAGTCAGCCCCAGCATTTT. Its translation: CASSEYPTGASQPQHF.

This clonotype was seen more than once but under ten times. The chain recombines TRBV27 with TRBJ2-3; possible D gene TRBD1, 5 bases. CDR3 size: 15 residues. Trimming took 6 bases from V and 1 from J, leaving 14 bases between them. Germline loops: CDR1 MNHEY, CDR2 SMNVEV (reference sequence). CDR3 protein: CASRARVFGTDTQYF. The CDR3 DNA reads as TGTGCCAGCAGGGCCAGGGTGTTCGGCACAGATACGCAGTATTTT.

V gene TRBV7-2 combines with J gene TRBJ2-5; D is perhaps TRBD1 or TRBD2 (5 bases each). CDR1 and CDR2 (germline): SGHTA, FQGNSA. The CDR3 sequence is 15 residues long. V lost 6 bases and J 0 bases, leaving 14 bases between the germline ends. CDR3 residues: CASRARGLYQETQYF. DNA of the CDR3: TGTGCCAGCAGGGCGAGGGGCTTGTACCAAGAGACCCAGTACTTC.